This paragraph covers one TCR beta chain sequence. Its target is unknown. The data originate from a study of brain metastases from non-small cell lung cancer. CDR1 is MNHEY, CDR2 SVGEGT, per germline. V was cut by 5 bases and J by 0 bases, with 13 bases left in between. The length of the CDR3 is 15 residues. Clones were read by immunoSEQ multiplex PCR, and TCRdb kept only the in-frame ones, dropping some. The sample shows 15,000 or so clones, approximately 82% of them seen only once. Study-wide points: Brain metastases shared most TCR repertoire with primaries, with sparse T cells. In roughly 64% of brain metastases, T-cell clones were expanded compared with matched primary tumors. Compared with primary tumors, brain metastases showed less T-cell infiltration.

The chain employs TRBV6-2 or TRBV6-3 and TRBJ1-1; maybe TRBD1 (6 bases). The origin of this receptor is a donor aged 40 or older with non-small cell lung cancer. The sequencing sample was made of primary lung tumor tissue. As DNA, the CDR3 is TGTGCCAGCAGTAGAGGACAGATCATGAACACTGAAGCTTTCTTT. It yields the protein CASSRGQIMNTEAFF.